Listed here are 11 T cell receptor beta chains from one sample, sequenced in a study of radiation and T cells in renal cell carcinoma. Time point in this sample: baseline pretreatment blood. Treatment described: 15 Gy SBRT to primary tumor, nephrectomy 4 weeks later. The protocol was immunoSEQ multiplex PCR, while the TCRdb copy is restricted to in-frame clones and leaves out a portion. This table holds 150,000 or so clones, less than 90% found once. This material consisted of blood, taken from a patient whose treatment included radiotherapy and nephrectomy. The receptors shown here come from a woman aged 70-85 years with renal cell carcinoma.

The chain uses TRBV28 and TRBJ2-7; 10 nucleotides match TRBD1. The CDR3 is 14 residues long. The germline V gene encodes CDR1 MDHEN and CDR2 SYDVKM. V gave up 10 bases and J gave up 2 bases; unmatched junction bases: 8. The CDR3, as DNA: TGTGCCACCGAGACCGGACAGGGGGCCTACGAGCAGTACTTC. Encoded protein: CATETGQGAYEQYF.

V and J are TRBV4-2 and TRBJ2-5; 12 bases are a match to TRBD2. The CDR3 spans 16 residues. Germline-derived CDR1 and CDR2 are LGHNA and YNFKEQ. With V trimmed by 2 bases and J by 2 bases, 3 bases remained unmatched. The CDR3 loop is CASSQRLAGVQETQYF. The DNA of the CDR3 is TGTGCCAGCAGCCAACGACTAGCGGGGGTGCAAGAGACCCAGTACTTC.

V usage is TRBV28 and J usage is TRBJ2-7, with D unresolved. The CDR3 covers 15 residues. The V end lost 5 bases, the J end lost 2 bases, and 16 bases lay between the germline ends. The germline gives CDR1 MDHEN, CDR2 SYDVKM. CDR3 in amino acids: CASSRPGFTPYEQYF. CDR3 coding DNA: TGTGCCAGCAGTCGGCCGGGTTTTACCCCCTACGAGCAGTACTTC.

This clone was counted a single time. The chain combines TRBV10-2 with TRBJ1-1, with a weak D call TRBD1 (5 bases). Germline CDR1 WSHSY, CDR2 SAAADI. Trimming removed 3 bases at V and 4 bases at J, with 9 bases between. The CDR3 is 13 residues long. In DNA form, the CDR3 reads TGCGCCAGCAGTGATCGCGGGGCCACTGAAGCTTTCTTT. Its translation is CASSDRGATEAFF.

The chain is built from TRBV11-3 and TRBJ1-1; 7 bases map to TRBD1. This CDR3 is 14 amino acids long. CDR1 and CDR2 from the germline V gene are SGHNT and YENEEA. V lost 5 bases, J lost 5 bases, and 8 bases stayed unmatched. CDR3 residues: CASSDHRGGTEAFF. DNA of the CDR3: TGTGCCAGCAGCGACCACAGGGGAGGTACTGAAGCTTTCTTT. Full variable domain (rest looked up from reference TRBV11-3 and TRBJ1-1): EAGVVQSPRYKIIEKKQPVAFWCNPISGHNTLYWYLQNLGQGPELLIRYENEEAVDDSQLPKDRFSAERLKGVDSTLKIQPAELGDSAVYLCASSDHRGGTEAFFGQGTRLTVV.

The chain couples TRBV6-5 to TRBJ1-6; a weak D match, TRBD1 (6 bases). With 5 bases removed from V and 7 bases from J, the gap between germline ends came to 15 bases. The CDR3 totals 15 residues. CDR1 is MNHEY and CDR2 is SVGAGI in the germline V gene. The CDR3 reads CASSPRQEKNSPLHF. DNA for the CDR3: TGTGCCAGCAGTCCACGACAGGAAAAGAATTCACCCCTCCACTTT.

In its sample, this clone was seen once. The rearrangement uses TRBV27 and TRBJ1-6, with 7 bases fitting TRBD1. Germline CDR1 is MNHEY and CDR2 is SMNVEV (reference sequence). With 4 bases clipped from V and 5 bases from J, the junction kept 5 bases outside the gene matches. CDR3 length: 15 amino acids. CDR3: CASSSSGTDNSPLHF. In nucleotides, the CDR3 is TGTGCCAGCAGTTCCTCCGGGACAGATAATTCACCCCTCCACTTT.

The chain couples TRBV28 to TRBJ1-2, with 9 bases fitting TRBD1. The length of the CDR3 is 20 residues. The V gene end was trimmed by 5 bases and the J gene end by 2 bases; junction bases not matched to a gene: 21. CDR1 and CDR2 from the germline V gene are MDHEN and SYDVKM. CDR3 sequence reads: CASSTAFIRDRVSWNYGYTF. CDR3 nucleotides: TGTGCCAGCAGTACCGCTTTTATTCGGGACAGGGTTTCATGGAACTATGGCTACACCTTC.

The chain carries TRBV6-1 and TRBJ2-7; 12 bases match TRBD1. The CDR3 covers 14 residues. Germline V gene data show CDR1 as MNHNS and CDR2 as SASEGT. The V segment lost 7 bases and the J segment 7 bases; nucleotides outside the gene matches: 8. The CDR3 protein is CASTHLGQGAEQYF. CDR3 nucleotides: TGTGCCAGCACCCACTTGGGACAGGGGGCTGAGCAGTACTTC.

This clone showed up just a few times. The gene calls are TRBV7-2 and TRBJ2-1; maybe TRBD1 (6 bases). V lost 5 bases and J lost 2, with 13 bases in between. The CDR3 has 15 residues. The germline CDR1 and CDR2 sequences are SGHTA and FQGNSA. The CDR3 DNA sequence: TGTGCCAGCAGCCTAAAAGGGGGAACCTACAATGAGCAGTTCTTC. Protein sequence: CASSLKGGTYNEQFF.

This chain uses TRBV6-5 with TRBJ1-4; TRBD1 might be the D (5 bases). Germline V gives CDR1 MNHEY, CDR2 SVGAGI. With 5 bases removed from V and 8 bases from J, the gap between germline ends came to 18 bases. The CDR3 extends over 15 amino acids. The CDR3 nucleotides read TGTGCCAGCAGTCCCGGGACCCTAAAGAGGGAAAAACTGTTTTTT. Translation gives CASSPGTLKREKLFF.